What follows are 6 T cell receptor beta chains derived from one specimen sequenced in a study of OX40 agonist ivuxolimab in advanced cancers. The protocol was immunoSEQ multiplex PCR, while the TCRdb copy is restricted to in-frame clones and leaves out a portion. The data hold roughly 62,000 clones, with about four fifths observed a single time. The source was CD4+ or CD8+ T cells sorted from blood, collected in a trial of the OX40 agonist ivuxolimab. The receptors shown here come from an adult with an advanced solid tumor such as melanoma, head and neck, liver or kidney cancer.

DNA for the CDR3: TGCAGCGTTGTCGCCCAAGAGACCCAGTACTTC. Amino acids: CSVVAQETQYF. The rearrangement links TRBV29-1 to TRBJ2-5; D not certain. The V gene lost 4 bases and the J gene lost 1 base, with 4 bases spanning the gap. The CDR3 runs to 11 residues. Germline CDR1 and CDR2: SQVTM and ANQGSEA.

The rearrangement uses TRBV7-2 and TRBJ2-5; possibly TRBD1 for D (5 bases). The better agreement between TRBJ2-7 and the DNA end casts doubt on the J call. This CDR3 region has 15 residues. CDR1 is SGHTA and CDR2 is FQGNSA in the germline V gene. This chain's CDR3 is CASSPIGRVSYEQYF. The CDR3 nucleotides read TGTGCCAGCAGCCCGATTGGCAGGGTTTCCTACGAGCAGTACTTC.

The CDR3 coding sequence is TGTGCCAGCAGTGAGACGGGAAACACCATATATTTT. This sequence encodes CASSETGNTIYF. The chain is built from TRBV2 and TRBJ1-3; D not certain. V was cut by 3 bases and J by 4 bases, with 4 bases left in between. The CDR3 contains 12 residues. CDR1 is SNHLY, CDR2 FYNNEI, per germline.

This clone was counted between two and nine times. This chain connects TRBV6-1 to TRBJ2-5; D not certain. This CDR3 has 14 amino acids. With 0 bases removed from V and 7 bases from J, the gap between germline ends came to 12 bases. Per germline, CDR1 MNHNS and CDR2 SASEGT. The CDR3 region is CASSEADTPGTQYF. As DNA, the CDR3 is TGTGCCAGCAGTGAAGCAGACACGCCCGGGACCCAGTACTTC.

The chain has TRBV7-9 and TRBJ2-6; unclear D gene. V was trimmed by 0 bases and J by 3 bases, leaving 0 bases between them. Germline lookup yields CDR1 SEHNR and CDR2 FQNEAQ (reference sequence). The CDR3 length is 13 residues. CDR3 protein: CASSLAGANVLTF. In DNA, the CDR3 is TGTGCCAGCAGCTTAGCTGGGGCCAACGTCCTGACTTTC.

J is TRBJ2-2 and V is TRBV10-1, with D uncertain. The V gene's germline CDR1 is WNHNN and CDR2 SYGVQD (reference sequence). Trimming removed 6 bases at V and 5 bases at J, with 1 base between. The CDR3 contains 10 residues. CDR3 bases: TGCGCCAGCAGGACCGGGGAGCTGTTTTTT. It is translated as CASRTGELFF.